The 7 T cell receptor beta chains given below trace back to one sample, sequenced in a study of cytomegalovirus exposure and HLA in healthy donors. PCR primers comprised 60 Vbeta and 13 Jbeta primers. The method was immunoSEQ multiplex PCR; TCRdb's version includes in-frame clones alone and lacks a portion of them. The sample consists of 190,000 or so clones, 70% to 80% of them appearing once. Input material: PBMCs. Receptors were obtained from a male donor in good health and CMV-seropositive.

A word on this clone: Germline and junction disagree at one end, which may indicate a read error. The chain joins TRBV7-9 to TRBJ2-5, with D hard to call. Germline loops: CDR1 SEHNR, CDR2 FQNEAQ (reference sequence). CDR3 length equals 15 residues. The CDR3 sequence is CSSSLFLRGSETQYF. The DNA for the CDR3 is TGTTCCAGCAGCTTATTTTTGCGAGGTTCGGAGACCCAGTACTTC.

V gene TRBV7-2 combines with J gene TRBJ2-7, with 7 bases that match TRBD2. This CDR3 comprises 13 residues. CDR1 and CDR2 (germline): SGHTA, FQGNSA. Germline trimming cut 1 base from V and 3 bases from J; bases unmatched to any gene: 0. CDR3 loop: CASSLVAGYEQYF. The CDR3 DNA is TGTGCCAGCAGCTTAGTAGCGGGCTACGAGCAGTACTTC.

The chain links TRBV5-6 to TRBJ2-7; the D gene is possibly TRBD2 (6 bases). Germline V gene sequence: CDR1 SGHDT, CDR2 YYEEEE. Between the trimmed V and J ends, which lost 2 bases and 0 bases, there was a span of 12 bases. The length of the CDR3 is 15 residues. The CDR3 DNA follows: TGTGCCAGCAGCTTCGGTGGGAGGAGCTCCTACGAGCAGTACTTC. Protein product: CASSFGGRSSYEQYF.

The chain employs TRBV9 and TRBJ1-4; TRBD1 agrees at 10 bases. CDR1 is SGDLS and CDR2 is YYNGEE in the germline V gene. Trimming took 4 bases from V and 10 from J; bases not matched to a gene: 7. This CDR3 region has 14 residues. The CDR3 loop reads CASSLRDRGGKLFF. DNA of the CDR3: TGTGCCAGCAGCCTCCGGGACAGGGGCGGAAAACTGTTTTTT.

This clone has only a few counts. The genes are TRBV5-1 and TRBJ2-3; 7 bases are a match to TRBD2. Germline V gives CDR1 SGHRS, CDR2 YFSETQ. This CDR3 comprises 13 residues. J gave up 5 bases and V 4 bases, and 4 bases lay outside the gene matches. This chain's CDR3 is CASSPTSRDTQYF. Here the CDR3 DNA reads TGCGCCAGCAGCCCGACTAGCCGAGATACGCAGTATTTT.

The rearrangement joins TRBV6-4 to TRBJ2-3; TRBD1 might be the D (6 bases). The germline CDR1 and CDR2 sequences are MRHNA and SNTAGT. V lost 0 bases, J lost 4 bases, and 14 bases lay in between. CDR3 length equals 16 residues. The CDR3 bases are TGTGCCAGCAGTGACTCTGGGGGCTTCACCCCAGATACGCAGTATTTT. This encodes CASSDSGGFTPDTQYF.

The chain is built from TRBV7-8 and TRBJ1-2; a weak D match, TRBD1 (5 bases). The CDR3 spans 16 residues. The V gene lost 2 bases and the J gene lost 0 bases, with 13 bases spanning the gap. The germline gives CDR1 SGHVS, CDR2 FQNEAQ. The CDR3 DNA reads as TGTGCCAGCAGCTTATCCACAGGATTAGCTAACTATGGCTACACCTTC. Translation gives CASSLSTGLANYGYTF.